One sample yielded the 2 T cell receptor beta chains listed below, sequenced in a study of CD8 T cells in ankylosing spondylitis (dated by TCRdb to about 2017). Libraries were made using 5' RACE. These reads were obtained on an Illumina HiSeq 2500. The raw public data were reprocessed by TCRdb itself: fastp quality trimming at Q25, MiXCR clonotype calling, in-frame beta chains only. CDR3 protein duplicates are merged, each entry listing the most common genes and DNA. This sample comprises 130,000 to 150,000 distinct CDR3 sequences, roughly 8.8% of them detected only once. Of the sample, 7.3% is held by the ten largest clones. The specimen sequenced was synovial fluid, either unsorted or a sorted T cell fraction (not recorded which). These receptor sequences come from a male donor with ankylosing spondylitis.

The chain links TRBV5-1 to TRBJ2-1; 9 bases are a match to TRBD2. Germline CDR1 SGHRS, CDR2 YFSETQ. With V trimmed by 1 base and J by 5 bases, 4 bases remained unmatched. The CDR3 spans 15 residues. CDR3 residues: CASSLWPSGDNEQFF. DNA for the CDR3: TGCGCCAGCAGCTTGTGGCCTAGCGGGGACAATGAGCAGTTCTTC.

The chain couples TRBV27 to TRBJ2-5; 7 bases match TRBD2. Looked up from germline, CDR1 is MNHEY and CDR2 is SMNVEV (reference sequence). The CDR3 consists of 14 residues. V shed 5 bases and J 4 bases; nucleotides not matched to a gene: 7. Here the CDR3 DNA reads TGTGCCAGCAGTCTCAGGAGGACTAGAGAGACCCAGTACTTC. Amino acid sequence: CASSLRRTRETQYF.